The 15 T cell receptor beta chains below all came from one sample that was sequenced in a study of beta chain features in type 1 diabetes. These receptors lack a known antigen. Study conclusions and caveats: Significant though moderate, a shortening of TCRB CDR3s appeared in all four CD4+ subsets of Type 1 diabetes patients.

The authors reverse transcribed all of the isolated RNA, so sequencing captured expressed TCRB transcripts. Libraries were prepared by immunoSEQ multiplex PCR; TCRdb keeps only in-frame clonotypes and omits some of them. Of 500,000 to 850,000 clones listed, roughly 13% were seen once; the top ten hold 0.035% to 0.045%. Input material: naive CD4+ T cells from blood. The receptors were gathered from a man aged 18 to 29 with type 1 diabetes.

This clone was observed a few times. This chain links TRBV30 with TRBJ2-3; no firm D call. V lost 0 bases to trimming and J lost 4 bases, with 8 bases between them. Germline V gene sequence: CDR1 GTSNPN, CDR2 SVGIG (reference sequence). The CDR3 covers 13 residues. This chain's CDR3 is CAWSVVGSDTQYF. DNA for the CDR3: TGTGCCTGGAGTGTGGTGGGTTCAGATACGCAGTATTTT.

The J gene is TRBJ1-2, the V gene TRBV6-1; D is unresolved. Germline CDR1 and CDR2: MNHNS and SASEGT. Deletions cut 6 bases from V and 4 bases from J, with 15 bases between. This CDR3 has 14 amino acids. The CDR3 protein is CASSRLTDTYGYTF. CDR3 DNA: TGTGCCAGCAGCCGACTGACGGATACCTATGGCTACACCTTC.

CDR3 coding DNA: TGTGCCAGCAGCTTCCAGCGGGATTACAATGAGCAGTTCTTC. This gives the protein CASSFQRDYNEQFF. The V gene is TRBV11-2, the J gene TRBJ2-1; 7 positions match TRBD2. Germline V gene data show CDR1 as SGHAT and CDR2 as FQNNGV. CDR3 length: 14 amino acids. The ends lost 3 bases at V and 4 bases at J; junction bases unmatched: 3.

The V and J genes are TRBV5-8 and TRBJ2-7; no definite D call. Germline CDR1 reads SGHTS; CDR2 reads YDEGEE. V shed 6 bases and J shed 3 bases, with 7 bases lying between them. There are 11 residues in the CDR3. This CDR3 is CASTHLYEQYF. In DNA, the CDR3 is TGTGCCAGCACCCACCTCTACGAGCAGTACTTC. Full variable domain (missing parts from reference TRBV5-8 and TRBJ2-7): EAGVTQSPTHLIKTRGQQATLRCSPISGHTSVYWYQQALGLGLQFLLWYDEGEERNRGNFPPRFSGRQFPNYSSELNVNALELEDSALYLCASTHLYEQYFGPGTRLTVT.

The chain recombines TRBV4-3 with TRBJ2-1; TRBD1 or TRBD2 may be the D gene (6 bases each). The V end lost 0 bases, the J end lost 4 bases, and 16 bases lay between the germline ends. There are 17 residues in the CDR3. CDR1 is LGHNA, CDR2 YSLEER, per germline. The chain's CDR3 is CASSQEVGGTHYNEQFF. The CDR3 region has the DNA TGCGCCAGCAGCCAAGAAGTAGGGGGGACGCATTACAATGAGCAGTTCTTC.

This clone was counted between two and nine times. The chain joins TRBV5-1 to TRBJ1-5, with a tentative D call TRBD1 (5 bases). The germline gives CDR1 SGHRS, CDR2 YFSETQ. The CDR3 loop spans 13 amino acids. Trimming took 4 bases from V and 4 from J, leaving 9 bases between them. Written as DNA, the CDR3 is TGCGCCAGCAGCGCAAGGGGAAATCAGCCCCAGCATTTT. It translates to CASSARGNQPQHF.

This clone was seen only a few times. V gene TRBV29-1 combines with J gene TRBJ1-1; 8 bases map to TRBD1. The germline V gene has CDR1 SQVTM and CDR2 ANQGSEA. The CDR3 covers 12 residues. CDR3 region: CSLVGQGTEAFF. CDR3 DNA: TGCAGTCTCGTCGGACAGGGCACTGAAGCTTTCTTT.

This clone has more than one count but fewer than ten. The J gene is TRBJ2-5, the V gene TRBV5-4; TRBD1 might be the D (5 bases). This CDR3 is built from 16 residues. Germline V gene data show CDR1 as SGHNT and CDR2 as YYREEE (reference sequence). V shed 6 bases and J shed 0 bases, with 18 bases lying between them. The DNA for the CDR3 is TGTGCCAGCACCCTTAAGGGGCGTCCGTACCAAGAGACCCAGTACTTC. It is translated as CASTLKGRPYQETQYF. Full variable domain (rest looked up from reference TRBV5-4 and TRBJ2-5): ETGVTQSPTHLIKTRGQQVTLRCSSQSGHNTVSWYQQALGQGPQFIFQYYREEENGRGNFPPRFSGLQFPNYSSELNVNALELDDSALYLCASTLKGRPYQETQYFGPGTRLLVL.

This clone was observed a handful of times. The CDR3 region is CASSLAGATYNEQFF. The CDR3 DNA follows: TGTGCCAGCAGCTTGGCCGGGGCGACGTACAATGAGCAGTTCTTC. The chain carries TRBV5-6 and TRBJ2-1; D may correspond to TRBD1 or TRBD2 (5 bases each). Trimming took 0 bases from V and 4 from J, leaving 11 bases between them. CDR1 and CDR2 from the germline V gene are SGHDT and YYEEEE. The CDR3 contains 15 residues. Full variable domain (outside the CDR3, taken from reference TRBV5-6 and TRBJ2-1): DAGVTQSPTHLIKTRGQQVTLRCSPKSGHDTVSWYQQALGQGPQFIFQYYEEEERQRGNFPDRFSGHQFPNYSSELNVNALLLGDSALYLCASSLAGATYNEQFFGPGTRLTVL.

This CDR3 reads CASSLWWNTEAFF. In nucleotides, the CDR3 is TGTGCCAGCAGCCTCTGGTGGAACACTGAAGCTTTCTTT. The chain joins TRBV14 to TRBJ1-1, with D hard to call. V was trimmed by 4 bases and J by 1 base, leaving 7 bases between them. The CDR3 consists of 13 residues. Germline V gives CDR1 SGHDN, CDR2 FVKESK.

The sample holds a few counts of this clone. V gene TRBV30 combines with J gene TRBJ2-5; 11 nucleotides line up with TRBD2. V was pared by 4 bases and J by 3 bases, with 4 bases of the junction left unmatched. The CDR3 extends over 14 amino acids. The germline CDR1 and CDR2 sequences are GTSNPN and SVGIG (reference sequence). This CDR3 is CAWTKGLAEETQYF. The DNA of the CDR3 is TGTGCCTGGACCAAGGGACTAGCGGAAGAGACCCAGTACTTC.

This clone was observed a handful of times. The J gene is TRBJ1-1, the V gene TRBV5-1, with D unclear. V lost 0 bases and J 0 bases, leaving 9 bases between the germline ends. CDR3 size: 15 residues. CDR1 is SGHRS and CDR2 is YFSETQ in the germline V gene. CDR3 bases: TGCGCCAGCAGCTTGGAGAGTGTCATGAACACTGAAGCTTTCTTT. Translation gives CASSLESVMNTEAFF.

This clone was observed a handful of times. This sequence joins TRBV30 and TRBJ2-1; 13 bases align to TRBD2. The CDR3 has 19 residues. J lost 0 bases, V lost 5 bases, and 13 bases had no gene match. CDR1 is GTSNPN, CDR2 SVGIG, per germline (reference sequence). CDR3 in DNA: TGTGCCTGGTCAGGTCCGGGACTAGCGGGACCGAGCTCCTACAATGAGCAGTTCTTC. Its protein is CAWSGPGLAGPSSYNEQFF.

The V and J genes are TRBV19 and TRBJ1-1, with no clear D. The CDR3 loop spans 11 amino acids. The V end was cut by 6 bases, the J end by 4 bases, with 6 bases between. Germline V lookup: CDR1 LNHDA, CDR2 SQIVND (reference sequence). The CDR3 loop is CASRITTEAFF. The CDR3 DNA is TGTGCCAGTAGGATCACCACTGAAGCTTTCTTT.

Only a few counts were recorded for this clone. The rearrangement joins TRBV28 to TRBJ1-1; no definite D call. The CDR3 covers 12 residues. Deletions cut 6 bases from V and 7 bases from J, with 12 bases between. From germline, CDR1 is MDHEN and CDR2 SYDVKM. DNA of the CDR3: TGTGCCAGCAGCCTAGTTTCAGTTGAAGCTTTCTTT. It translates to CASSLVSVEAFF.